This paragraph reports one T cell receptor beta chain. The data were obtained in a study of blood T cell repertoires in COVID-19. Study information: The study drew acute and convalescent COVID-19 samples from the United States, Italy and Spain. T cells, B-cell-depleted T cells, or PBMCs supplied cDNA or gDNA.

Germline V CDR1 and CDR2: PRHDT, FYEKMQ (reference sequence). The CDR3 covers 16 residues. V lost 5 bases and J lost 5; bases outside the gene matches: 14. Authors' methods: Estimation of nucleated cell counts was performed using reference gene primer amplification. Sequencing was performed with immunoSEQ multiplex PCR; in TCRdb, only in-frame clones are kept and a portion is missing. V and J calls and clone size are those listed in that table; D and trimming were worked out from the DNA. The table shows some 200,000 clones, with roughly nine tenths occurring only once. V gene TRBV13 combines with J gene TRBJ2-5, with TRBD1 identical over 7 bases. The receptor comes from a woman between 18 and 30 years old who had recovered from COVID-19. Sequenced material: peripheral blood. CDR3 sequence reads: CASSLGQSLSPETQYF. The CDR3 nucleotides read TGTGCCAGCAGCCTGGGACAGTCTCTCTCTCCGGAGACCCAGTACTTC.